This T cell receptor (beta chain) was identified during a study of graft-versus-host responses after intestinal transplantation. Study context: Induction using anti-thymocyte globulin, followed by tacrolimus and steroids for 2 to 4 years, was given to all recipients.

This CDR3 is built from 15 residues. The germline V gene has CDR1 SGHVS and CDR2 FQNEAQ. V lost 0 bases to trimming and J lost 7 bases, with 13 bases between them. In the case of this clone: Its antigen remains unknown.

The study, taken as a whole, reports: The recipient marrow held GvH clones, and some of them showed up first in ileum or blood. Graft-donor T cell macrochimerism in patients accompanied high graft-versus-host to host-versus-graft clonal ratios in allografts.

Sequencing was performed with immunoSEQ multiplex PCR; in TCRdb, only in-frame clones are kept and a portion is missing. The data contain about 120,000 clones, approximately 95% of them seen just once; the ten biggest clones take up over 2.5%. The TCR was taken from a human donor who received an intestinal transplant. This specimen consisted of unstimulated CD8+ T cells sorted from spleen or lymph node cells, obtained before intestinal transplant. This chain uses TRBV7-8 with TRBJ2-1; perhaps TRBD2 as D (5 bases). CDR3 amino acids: CASSLAGGFGNEQFF. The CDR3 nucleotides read TGTGCCAGCAGCTTAGCTGGCGGGTTTGGAAATGAGCAGTTCTTC.